The 15 T cell receptor beta chains reported below all come from one sample, sequenced in a study of early T cells in non-severe SARS-CoV-2 infection (dated by TCRdb to about 2021). Receptor amplification or capture employed 5' RACE. The sample was run on a NextSeq 500. The public reads were reanalyzed by TCRdb: fastp trimming at Q25, MiXCR alignment, in-frame beta chains only. Each record represents a unique CDR3 protein, reported with the most common genes and DNA among its rows. The sample includes tens of thousands of distinct CDR3 sequences, with about 6% observed a single time. The top ten clonotypes cover about 3.6% of the sample. The sequencing here drew on whole blood, taken at baseline. The origin of the receptors is an adult who was a healthcare worker with PCR-confirmed SARS-CoV-2 infection or an uninfected control (not recorded which).

The table lists this clonotype with a few counts. This chain connects TRBV29-1 to TRBJ2-5, with D uncertain. Trimming cost V 2 bases and J 0 bases, with 7 bases left between them. Germline V gene sequence: CDR1 SQVTM, CDR2 ANQGSEA. The CDR3 loop spans 13 amino acids. CDR3 in amino acids: CSVETGHQETQYF. As DNA, the CDR3 is TGCAGCGTTGAAACCGGGCACCAAGAGACCCAGTACTTC. Looking up the rest from reference TRBV29-1 and TRBJ2-5 gives the full variable domain: SAVISQKPSRDICQRGTSLTIQCQVDSQVTMMFWYRQQPGQSLTLIATANQGSEATYESGFVIDKFPISRPNLTFSTLTVSNMSPEDSSIYLCSVETGHQETQYFGPGTRLLVL.

This clonotype was seen many times. The chain uses TRBV5-1 and TRBJ2-2; D is unclear. Germline V gene lookup returns CDR1 SGHRS and CDR2 YFSETQ. The CDR3 spans 16 residues. Trimming pared 0 bases from V and 4 bases from J, leaving 13 bases between. In DNA form, the CDR3 reads TGCGCCAGCAGCTTGGTCACGACTGGCGCCACCGGGGAGCTGTTTTTT. Translated: CASSLVTTGATGELFF.

This clonotype has at least ten counts. This sequence joins TRBV7-2 and TRBJ2-3; D might be TRBD2 (6 bases). Germline lookup yields CDR1 SGHTA and CDR2 FQGNSA. The CDR3 sequence is 14 residues long. V shed 1 base and J shed 5 bases, with 10 bases lying between them. The CDR3 sequence: CASSLVLAGDTQYF. The CDR3 DNA is TGTGCCAGCAGCTTAGTACTAGCAGGAGATACGCAGTATTTT.

This clonotype was seen at least ten times. At one end the junction does not follow the germline gene, possibly because of a read error. The CDR3 region has the DNA TGCAATGCTAGAGGGCCAGACTTCATGAACACTGAAGCTTTCTTT. It is translated as CNARGPDFMNTEAFF. The chain carries TRBV20-1 and TRBJ1-1; D is ambiguous. From germline, CDR1 is DFQATT and CDR2 SNEGSKA (reference sequence). This CDR3 spans 15 amino acids.

This clonotype turned up a few times. The chain carries TRBV28 and TRBJ1-5, with unresolved D. The V gene's germline CDR1 is MDHEN and CDR2 SYDVKM. Trimming shortened V by 3 bases and J by 0 bases, and 18 bases separated the two germline ends. The length of the CDR3 is 18 residues. In nucleotides, the CDR3 is TGTGCCAGCAGTTTTATCCACGACGCCCCGGATAGCAATCAGCCCCAGCATTTT. This encodes CASSFIHDAPDSNQPQHF.

This clonotype came up many times. V usage is TRBV28 and J usage is TRBJ2-7; possibly TRBD1 for D (6 bases). Germline CDR1 reads MDHEN; CDR2 reads SYDVKM. The ends were cut back, 3 bases at V and 7 bases at J, with 16 bases in the middle. The CDR3 length is 14 residues. The CDR3 nucleotides read TGTGCCAGCAGTTTTTTAATGGGGGCGCTGGAGCAGTACTTC. Protein product: CASSFLMGALEQYF.

In its sample, this clonotype was seen many times. The V call is TRBV13, the J call TRBJ2-1; 12 bases fit TRBD2. CDR3 size: 17 residues. Trimming cost V 0 bases and J 6 bases; bases outside gene matches: 6. Germline V gene lookup returns CDR1 PRHDT and CDR2 FYEKMQ (reference sequence). CDR3 loop: CASSLGTSGSSSNEQFF. CDR3 DNA: TGTGCCAGCAGCTTAGGGACTAGCGGGAGTTCGAGCAATGAGCAGTTCTTC. The full variable domain, with the rest looked up from reference TRBV13 and TRBJ2-1, is AAGVIQSPRHLIKEKRETATLKCYPIPRHDTVYWYQQGPGQDPQFLISFYEKMQSDKGSIPDRFSAQQFSDYHSELNMSSLELGDSALYFCASSLGTSGSSSNEQFFGPGTRLTVL.

There are many counts of this clonotype. The chain employs TRBV29-1 and TRBJ2-7; 9 bases agree with TRBD2. Trimming took 5 bases from V and 3 from J; bases not matched to a gene: 11. The CDR3 is 15 residues long. The germline CDR1 and CDR2 sequences are SQVTM and ANQGSEA. CDR3 DNA sequence: TGCAGCGTTATCCTTAGCGGGAGAAGGTTCTACGAGCAGTACTTC. Its translation: CSVILSGRRFYEQYF.

This clonotype was seen only a few times. The chain recombines TRBV4-1 with TRBJ2-4; no clear D gene. Germline CDR1 and CDR2: MGHRA and YSYEKL. The V end was cut by 2 bases, the J end by 1 base, with 6 bases between. The CDR3 is made up of 14 amino acids. CDR3 loop: CASSQPAAKNIQYF. The CDR3 nucleotides read TGCGCCAGCAGCCAACCCGCTGCCAAAAACATTCAGTACTTC.

This clonotype has just a few counts. The CDR3 sequence: CSATRTVQETQYF. CDR3 in DNA: TGCAGTGCTACCCGGACTGTTCAAGAGACCCAGTACTTC. The rearrangement joins TRBV20-1 to TRBJ2-5, with D possibly matching TRBD2 (5 bases). V was cut by 4 bases and J by 2 bases, with 11 bases left in between. The germline CDR1 and CDR2 sequences are DFQATT and SNEGSKA (reference sequence). CDR3 length: 13 residues.

The chain recombines TRBV29-1 with TRBJ2-3, with D perhaps TRBD1 (5 bases). The CDR3 has 16 amino acids. Germline V lookup: CDR1 SQVTM, CDR2 ANQGSEA. V shed 6 bases and J shed 2 bases, with 21 bases lying between them. CDR3 coding DNA: TGCAGCGTAAAAAGCCGGCAGGGTCGGTTCACAGATACGCAGTATTTT. It codes for CSVKSRQGRFTDTQYF.

This clonotype was recorded many times. This sequence joins TRBV24-1 and TRBJ1-5; D gene unclear. Germline CDR1 is KGHDR and CDR2 is SFDVKD. Trimming removed 3 bases from V and 3 bases from J, with 8 bases in between. The CDR3 length is 14 residues. The DNA for the CDR3 is TGTGCCACCAGTGATCGGGCGGTCAATCAGCCCCAGCATTTT. This sequence encodes CATSDRAVNQPQHF.

This clonotype was counted many times. The J gene is TRBJ1-5, the V gene TRBV28; D is unclear. The V end lost 1 base, the J end lost 0 bases, and 10 bases lay between the germline ends. The CDR3 runs to 16 residues. Germline V lookup: CDR1 MDHEN, CDR2 SYDVKM. The CDR3 DNA follows: TGTGCCAGCAGTTTATTTCGACGGCCTAGCAATCAGCCCCAGCATTTT. Amino acid sequence: CASSLFRRPSNQPQHF.

This clonotype was observed a handful of times. The V call is TRBV4-3, the J call TRBJ2-1; D may be TRBD1 (6 bases). Trimming cost V 0 bases and J 5 bases, with 8 bases left between them. Per the germline V gene, CDR1 is LGHNA and CDR2 is YSLEER. This CDR3 contains 14 residues. The CDR3 loop reads CASSQEGTHNEQFF. As DNA, the CDR3 is TGCGCCAGCAGCCAAGAAGGGACACACAATGAGCAGTTCTTC.

This clonotype appeared a few times. The V and J genes are TRBV27 and TRBJ2-5; D not certain. The ends were cut back, 6 bases at V and 0 bases at J, with 8 bases in the middle. Germline-derived CDR1 and CDR2 are MNHEY and SMNVEV (reference sequence). This CDR3 has 13 amino acids. The CDR3 region has the DNA TGTGCCAGCAGGACCTACAACCAAGAGACCCAGTACTTC. Amino acid sequence: CASRTYNQETQYF.